What follows describes a single TCR beta chain. The data were taken from a study of blood T cell repertoires in COVID-19. Across the study: Donors in the United States, Italy and Spain gave samples during acute or convalescent COVID-19. Nucleic acid was either cDNA or gDNA, and it came from T cells, B-cell-depleted T cells, or PBMCs.

This CDR3 contains 15 residues. V was pared by 0 bases and J by 4 bases, with 13 bases between. Per germline, CDR1 SGDLS and CDR2 YYNGEE. In the original analysis: The authors estimated nucleated cell counts from reference gene primer amplification. Repertoires were generated with immunoSEQ multiplex PCR, while TCRdb's copy carries only in-frame clones and drops some. For V, J and clone size, that table is used; D and trimming come from the DNA. The sample has around 200,000 clones, around 80% seen once. The chain uses TRBV9 and TRBJ1-2; tentatively, D is TRBD1 (5 bases). The TCR comes from a man younger than 40 with active or convalescent COVID-19. Sequenced material: peripheral blood. CDR3 loop: CASSVGGEAPYGYTF. CDR3 bases: TGTGCCAGCAGCGTAGGGGGGGAGGCCCCCTATGGCTACACCTTC.